What follows describes a single T cell receptor (beta chain). Its specific antigen is unknown. Per-base qualities were not stored, and no clone one base away is much larger. TCRbeta CDR3 regions were amplified from genomic DNA using the immunoSEQ Assay, a bias-controlled multiplex PCR. The original methods were these. The number of nucleated cells in each sample was estimated by amplification of reference gene primers within the assay. To quantify the absolute abundance of each unique TCRbeta CDR3 rearrangement, sequence reads were collapsed and filtered. For each sample, productive Simpson clonality was calculated by taking the square root of Simpson's diversity index across productive rearrangements. As stored in TCRdb, this immuneACCESS dataset retains in-frame rearrangements with V and J assigned. A fraction of the clones does not appear; measured against another copy, unresolved V genes explain less than half of the discrepancy, and the remainder lacks a known reason. V, J and clone size are taken as reported in that table, and D and trimming were inferred from the DNA itself. The sample records around 160,000 clones, roughly 88% of which are singletons. The leading ten clones occupy roughly 8% of the sample.

The sample originates from a study of blood T cell repertoires in COVID-19 (dated by TCRdb to the early 2020s). Context from the whole study: Samples covering the acute and convalescent phases of COVID-19 were provided by collaborators in the United States, Italy and Spain. The material from the prospective study consisted of cDNA or gDNA derived from T cells, B-cell-depleted T cells, or PBMCs. Subjects who had been exposed to COVID-19, were actively infected with it, or had recovered from it provided the deeply sampled blood TCRbeta repertoires that made up the dataset. A freely available public database, intended as a resource for researchers studying the immune response to SARS-CoV-2, is where the repertoires were released. The samples were drawn from the first 160 participants of the ongoing ImmuneRACE study and from 1,254 subjects provided by 6 global collaborators. Nearly every sample came with metadata listing a de-identified subject ID, COVID-19 status, age in years and sex. Where HLA class I and class II types were available, the types were taken from metadata supplied by the sample provider, not from assay-based typing. What the work shows at the level of the full study, not this receptor alone: How much clinical and demographic metadata was included differed by source and by participant, and the metadata was provided uncurated.

One collaborating source in Seattle enrolled patients during active infection and followed them longitudinally through the course of disease. Each collaborating institution followed its own protocols to collect whole blood in K2EDTA tubes. For TCRbeta analysis, collaborators shipped samples as frozen whole blood, isolated PBMCs, or DNA extracted from either of those sample types. V loses 4 bases of germline sequence and J loses 4 bases, and the interval between the two ends is 9 bases. Via the germline V gene (reference sequence), CDR1 is LGHDT and CDR2 YNNKEL. The CDR3 spans 13 residues, from the cysteine through the phenylalanine. Only the CDR3 part of the read is kept: 39 bases, read in frame from the first base.

Sequenced input: peripheral blood. This TCR derives from an older woman with COVID-19, enrolled during active disease. The chain was built from TRBV3-1 (or the pseudogene TRBV3-2) and TRBJ2-3; the D gene is possibly TRBD2, with 5 bases matching. The DNA is TGTGCCAGCAGCCCCGGGGTGCCAGATACGCAGTATTTT. Protein translation: CASSPGVPDTQYF.